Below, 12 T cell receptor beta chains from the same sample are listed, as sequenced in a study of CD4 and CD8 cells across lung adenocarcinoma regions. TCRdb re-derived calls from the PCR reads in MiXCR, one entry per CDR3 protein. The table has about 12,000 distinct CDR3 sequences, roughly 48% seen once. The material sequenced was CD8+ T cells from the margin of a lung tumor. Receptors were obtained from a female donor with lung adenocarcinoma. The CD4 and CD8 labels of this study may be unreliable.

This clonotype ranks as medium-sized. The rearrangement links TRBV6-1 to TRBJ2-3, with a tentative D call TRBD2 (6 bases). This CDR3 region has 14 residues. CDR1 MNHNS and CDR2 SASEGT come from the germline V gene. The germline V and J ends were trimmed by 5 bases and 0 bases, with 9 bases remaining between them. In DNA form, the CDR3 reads TGTGCCAGCAGTCTAGCGTCTAGCACAGATACGCAGTATTTT. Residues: CASSLASSTDTQYF.

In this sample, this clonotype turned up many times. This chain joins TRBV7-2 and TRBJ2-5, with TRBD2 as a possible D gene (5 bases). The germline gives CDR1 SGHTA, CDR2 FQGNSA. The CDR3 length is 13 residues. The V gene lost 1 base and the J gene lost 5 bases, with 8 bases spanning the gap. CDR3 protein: CASSLGGSETQYF. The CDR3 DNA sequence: TGTGCCAGCAGCTTAGGAGGGAGTGAGACCCAGTACTTC.

This CDR3 reads CASSQPGGPYEQYF. The CDR3 DNA follows: TGTGCCAGCAGCCAACCGGGTGGTCCCTACGAGCAGTACTTC. This sequence joins TRBV12-3 or TRBV12-4 and TRBJ2-5; D unclear. The J call may be faulty, since TRBJ2-7 better matches the DNA end. The CDR3 is 14 residues long.

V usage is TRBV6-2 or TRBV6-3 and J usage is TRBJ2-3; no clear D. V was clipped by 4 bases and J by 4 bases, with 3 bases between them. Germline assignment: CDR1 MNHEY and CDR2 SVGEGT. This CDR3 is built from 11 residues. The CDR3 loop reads CASSFSDTQYF. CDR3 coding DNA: TGTGCCAGCAGTTTTTCAGATACGCAGTATTTT.

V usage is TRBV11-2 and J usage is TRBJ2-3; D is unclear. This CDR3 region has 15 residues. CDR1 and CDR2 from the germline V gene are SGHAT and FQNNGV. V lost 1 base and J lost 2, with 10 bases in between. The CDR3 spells CASSLVSSFTDTQYF. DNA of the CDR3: TGTGCCAGCAGCTTAGTTAGCTCCTTCACAGATACGCAGTATTTT.

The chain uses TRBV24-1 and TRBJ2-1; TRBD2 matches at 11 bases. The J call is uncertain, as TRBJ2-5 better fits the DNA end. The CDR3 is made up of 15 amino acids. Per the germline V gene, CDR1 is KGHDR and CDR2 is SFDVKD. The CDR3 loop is CATSDPGLAEETQYF. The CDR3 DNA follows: TGTGCCACCAGTGACCCGGGACTAGCGGAGGAGACCCAGTACTTC.

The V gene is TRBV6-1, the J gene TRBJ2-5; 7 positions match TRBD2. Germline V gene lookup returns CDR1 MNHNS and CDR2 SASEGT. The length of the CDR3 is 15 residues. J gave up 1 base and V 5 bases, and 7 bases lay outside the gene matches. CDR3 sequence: CASSPRGGGQETQYF. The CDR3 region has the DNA TGTGCCAGCAGTCCGAGGGGCGGGGGCCAAGAGACCCAGTACTTC.

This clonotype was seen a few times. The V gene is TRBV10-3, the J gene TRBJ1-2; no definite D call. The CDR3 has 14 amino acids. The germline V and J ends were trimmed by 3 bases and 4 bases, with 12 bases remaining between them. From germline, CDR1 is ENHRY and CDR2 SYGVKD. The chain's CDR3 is CAISEAATIYGYTF. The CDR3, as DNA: TGTGCCATCAGTGAAGCAGCTACCATCTATGGCTACACCTTC.

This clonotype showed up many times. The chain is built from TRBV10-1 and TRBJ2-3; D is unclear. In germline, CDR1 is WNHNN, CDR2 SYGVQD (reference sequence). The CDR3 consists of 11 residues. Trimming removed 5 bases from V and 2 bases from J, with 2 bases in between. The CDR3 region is CASSSTDTQYF. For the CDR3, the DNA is TGCGCCAGCAGTTCCACAGATACGCAGTATTTT.

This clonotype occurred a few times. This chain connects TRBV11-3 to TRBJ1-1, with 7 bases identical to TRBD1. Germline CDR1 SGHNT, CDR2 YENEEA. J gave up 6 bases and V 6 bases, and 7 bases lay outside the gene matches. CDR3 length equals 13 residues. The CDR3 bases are TGTGCCAGCAGACGGGACAGCGCTTCTGAAGCTTTCTTT. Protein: CASRRDSASEAFF.

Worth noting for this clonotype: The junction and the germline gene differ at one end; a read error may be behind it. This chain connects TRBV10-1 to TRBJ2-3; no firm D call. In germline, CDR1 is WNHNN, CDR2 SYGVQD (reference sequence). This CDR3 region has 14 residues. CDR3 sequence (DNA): TGCGCGGGCAGTGACGGCCGTGACGAAGATACGCAGTATTTC. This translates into CAGSDGRDEDTQYF.

CDR3 sequence reads: CASSESSGGRGLSGGSYEQYF. DNA for the CDR3: TGTGCCAGCAGTGAATCGTCTGGGGGCAGGGGACTTAGCGGGGGGTCCTACGAGCAGTACTTC. The V and J genes are TRBV6-1 and TRBJ2-5; TRBD2 agrees at 10 bases. The DNA matches TRBJ2-7 better at its end, which makes the J call doubtful. Germline V CDR1 and CDR2: MNHNS, SASEGT. The CDR3 is 21 amino acids.